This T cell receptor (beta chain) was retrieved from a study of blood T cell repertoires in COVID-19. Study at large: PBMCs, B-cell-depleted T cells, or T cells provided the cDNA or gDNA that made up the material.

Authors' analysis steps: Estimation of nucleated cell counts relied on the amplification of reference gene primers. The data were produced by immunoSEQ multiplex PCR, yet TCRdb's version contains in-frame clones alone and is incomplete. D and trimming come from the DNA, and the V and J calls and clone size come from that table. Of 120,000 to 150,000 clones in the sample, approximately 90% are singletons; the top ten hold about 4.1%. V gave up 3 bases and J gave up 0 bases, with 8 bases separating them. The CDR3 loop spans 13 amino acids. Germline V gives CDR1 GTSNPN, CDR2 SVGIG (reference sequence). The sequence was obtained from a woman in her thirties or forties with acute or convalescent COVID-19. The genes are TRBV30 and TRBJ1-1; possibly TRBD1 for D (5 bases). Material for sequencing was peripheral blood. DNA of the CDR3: TGTGCCTGGAGGGGGCAGGTGAACACTGAAGCTTTCTTT. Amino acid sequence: CAWRGQVNTEAFF.